This passage covers 7 T cell receptor beta chains from one sample sequenced in a study of blood T cells in healthy people across ages. For the second PCR, which ran for 7 to 11 cycles, a sample-barcoded 5' primer and a J-beta primer mix were used. TCRdb recomputed calls from the 5' RACE reads with MiXCR, one row per CDR3 protein. The sample records approximately 2,000,000 distinct CDR3 sequences, roughly 43% being singletons. The sample was blood. These receptors originate from a human donor in good health.

With respect to this clonotype: One junction end does not reproduce the germline sequence, and a read error may be involved. This chain uses TRBV28 with TRBJ2-1; D remains unclear. Germline V gene data show CDR1 as MDHEN and CDR2 as SYDVKM. The CDR3 extends over 13 amino acids. CDR3 in DNA: TGTGCCGGCAGTTTGTTGAACAACAATGAGCAGTTCTTC. This codes for CAGSLLNNNEQFF.

This clonotype appeared a single time. The junction and the germline gene differ at one end; a read error may be behind it. The chain's CDR3 is CVSSYGTGNEKLFF. As DNA, the CDR3 is TGTGTCAGCAGCTACGGGACAGGGAATGAAAAACTGTTTTTT. The chain combines TRBV7-9 with TRBJ1-4; 9 bases fit TRBD1. The CDR3 is 14 amino acids. Germline loops: CDR1 SEHNR, CDR2 FQNEAQ (reference sequence).

This clonotype was seen a handful of times. V gene TRBV7-9 combines with J gene TRBJ2-6; TRBD1 might be the D (6 bases). This CDR3 region has 17 residues. V was cut by 2 bases and J by 0 bases, with 11 bases left in between. The germline V gene has CDR1 SEHNR and CDR2 FQNEAQ (reference sequence). As DNA, the CDR3 is TGTGCCAGCAGCTTAATCTACAGGGCCTCTGGGGCCAACGTCCTGACTTTC. This translates into CASSLIYRASGANVLTF. The full variable domain, with the rest looked up from reference TRBV7-9 and TRBJ2-6, is DTGVSQNPRHKITKRGQNVTFRCDPISEHNRLYWYRQTLGQGPEFLTYFQNEAQLEKSRLLSDRFSAERPKGSFSTLEIQRTEQGDSAMYLCASSLIYRASGANVLTFGAGSRLTVL.

This clonotype was detected a few times. The V call is TRBV6-6, the J call TRBJ1-2; D is possibly TRBD1 (5 bases). The CDR3 loop spans 14 amino acids. Germline V gene lookup returns CDR1 MNHNY and CDR2 SVGAGI (reference sequence). The V end was cut by 2 bases, the J end by 2 bases, with 9 bases between. For the CDR3, the DNA is TGTGCCAGCAGTTACACGCGACAGAACTATGGCTACACCTTC. The encoded protein is CASSYTRQNYGYTF.

The V and J genes are TRBV20-1 and TRBJ2-5; D may be TRBD2 (5 bases). The length of the CDR3 is 14 residues. The V gene lost 6 bases and the J gene lost 4 bases, with 18 bases spanning the gap. Germline-derived CDR1 and CDR2 are DFQATT and SNEGSKA (reference sequence). CDR3 nucleotides: TGCAGTGCCTCCCCAAATACTAGGAGAGAGACCCAGTACTTC. Translation: CSASPNTRRETQYF.

This chain links TRBV5-5 with TRBJ2-5, with D perhaps matching TRBD2 (6 bases). Germline V lookup: CDR1 SGHKS, CDR2 YYEKEE (reference sequence). This CDR3 contains 14 residues. Trimming pared 3 bases from V and 11 bases from J, leaving 20 bases between. The CDR3 nucleotides read TGTGCCAGCAGCTCCGGGACTCTCCCCTACGGGCAGTACTTC. This codes for CASSSGTLPYGQYF.

This sequence joins TRBV20-1 and TRBJ2-1; the match to TRBD2 covers 7 bases. Per the germline V gene, CDR1 is DFQATT and CDR2 is SNEGSKA (reference sequence). V shed 2 bases, J shed 1 base, and the junction held 5 bases outside the gene matches. There are 15 residues in the CDR3. The CDR3 sequence: CSARPLAVSYNEQFF. The CDR3 coding sequence is TGCAGTGCTAGACCCCTAGCGGTTTCCTACAATGAGCAGTTCTTC.